The 14 T cell receptor beta chains below all came from one sample that was sequenced in a study of shared clonotypes between healthy human individuals. Repertoires were generated with immunoSEQ multiplex PCR, while TCRdb's copy carries only in-frame clones and drops some. Of 2 million to 2.5 million clones in the sample, around 92% are singletons; the top ten hold 0.3% to 0.4%. The sample comprised naive CD4+ T cells from PBMCs. As for subset: CD45RA+ positively selected. All receptors come from a man aged 18 to 35 in good health. Some clones in this sample may be carry-over from other donors' samples.

The chain carries TRBV7-9 and TRBJ1-2; the match to TRBD1 covers 8 bases. This CDR3 has 15 residues. Germline lookup yields CDR1 SEHNR and CDR2 FQNEAQ (reference sequence). V shed 3 bases and J 4 bases; nucleotides not matched to a gene: 7. As DNA, the CDR3 is TGTGCCAGCAGCTTCGCCGACAGGGGCAGCTATGGCTACACCTTC. Amino acids: CASSFADRGSYGYTF.

The CDR3 sequence: CASSWGGGFRGGYTF. CDR3 sequence (DNA): TGTGCCAGCAGCTGGGGAGGGGGGTTCCGTGGTGGCTACACCTTC. The chain employs TRBV7-9 and TRBJ1-2, with D maybe TRBD1 (6 bases). CDR3 length: 15 residues. Germline loops: CDR1 SEHNR, CDR2 FQNEAQ (reference sequence). The V gene lost 4 bases and the J gene lost 7 bases, with 19 bases spanning the gap. The variable domain in full, completed from reference TRBV7-9 and TRBJ1-2, reads DTGVSQNPRHKITKRGQNVTFRCDPISEHNRLYWYRQTLGQGPEFLTYFQNEAQLEKSRLLSDRFSAERPKGSFSTLEIQRTEQGDSAMYLCASSWGGGFRGGYTFGSGTRLTVV.

The chain has TRBV4-3 and TRBJ2-6; TRBD1 matches at 9 bases. This CDR3 is built from 16 residues. Germline-derived CDR1 and CDR2 are LGHNA and YSLEER. The junction had 8 bases not matched to a gene; V was cut back by 5 bases and J by 6 bases. CDR3 protein: CASSGLDRGKANVLTF. The CDR3 region has the DNA TGCGCCAGCAGCGGTTTGGACAGGGGAAAGGCCAACGTCCTGACTTTC.

This chain joins TRBV5-1 and TRBJ2-1; no clear D. Trimming cost V 4 bases and J 7 bases, with 15 bases left between them. The germline V gene encodes CDR1 SGHRS and CDR2 YFSETQ. This CDR3 is 14 amino acids long. As DNA, the CDR3 is TGCGCCAGCAGCCTCGAGAACGACGGGAATGAGCAGTTCTTC. This translates into CASSLENDGNEQFF.

A remark on this clone: Other nucleotide sequences in the sample specify the same CDR3. CDR3: CASSLVLNTEAFF. CDR3 nucleotides: TGTGCCAGCAGCTTGGTGCTGAACACTGAAGCTTTCTTT. V usage is TRBV5-4 and J usage is TRBJ1-1; D ambiguous. The V gene lost 0 bases and the J gene lost 0 bases, with 3 bases spanning the gap. Germline CDR1 reads SGHNT; CDR2 reads YYREEE (reference sequence). The CDR3 extends over 13 amino acids.

The chain combines TRBV28 with TRBJ1-1; D call uncertain. The germline CDR1 and CDR2 sequences are MDHEN and SYDVKM. The CDR3 loop spans 14 amino acids. V gave up 8 bases and J gave up 1 base, with 14 bases separating them. The CDR3 is CASGSHNKNTEAFF. Here the CDR3 DNA reads TGTGCCAGCGGCTCCCACAACAAGAACACTGAAGCTTTCTTT. The full variable domain, in which reference TRBV28 and TRBJ1-1 provide the parts outside the CDR3, is DVKVTQSSRYLVKRTGEKVFLECVQDMDHENMFWYRQDPGLGLRLIYFSYDVKMKEKGDIPEGYSVSREKKERFSLILESASTNQTSMYLCASGSHNKNTEAFFGQGTRLTVV.

The CDR3 DNA sequence: TGTGCCAGCAGTGTTAGTCAGGACCTCTACGAGCAGTACTTC. This codes for CASSVSQDLYEQYF. V is TRBV2 and J is TRBJ2-7; the D is unclear. The CDR3 is 14 residues long. Germline values: CDR1 SNHLY, CDR2 FYNNEI. V was trimmed by 4 bases and J by 3 bases, leaving 13 bases between them.

This chain connects TRBV28 to TRBJ1-2, with D uncertain. The germline V gene encodes CDR1 MDHEN and CDR2 SYDVKM. CDR3 length: 10 residues. The CDR3 region is CVVGFNGYTF. The CDR3 DNA reads as TGTGTGGTCGGGTTCAATGGCTACACCTTC.

This chain connects TRBV7-3 to TRBJ2-2, with D perhaps matching TRBD1 (5 bases). V lost 3 bases and J lost 1, with 9 bases in between. From germline, CDR1 is SGHTA and CDR2 FQGTGA. The CDR3 has 15 amino acids. The CDR3 spells CASSLRQMNTGELFF. The CDR3 nucleotides read TGTGCCAGCAGCTTGCGACAGATGAACACCGGGGAGCTGTTTTTT.

The chain uses TRBV5-6 and TRBJ2-1; 7 bases map to TRBD2. Germline V lookup: CDR1 SGHDT, CDR2 YYEEEE. Unmatched junction bases numbered 7, after V lost 0 bases and J lost 1 base. This CDR3 is built from 17 residues. The CDR3 DNA follows: TGTGCCAGCAGCTTGGTGGGCGGGAGTGCGTCCTACAATGAGCAGTTCTTC. It yields the protein CASSLVGGSASYNEQFF.

The chain recombines TRBV6-1 with TRBJ2-2; TRBD2 might be the D (5 bases). This CDR3 has 14 residues. Germline CDR1 MNHNS, CDR2 SASEGT. Trimming pared 0 bases from V and 6 bases from J, leaving 8 bases between. CDR3 amino acids: CASSEAGSPGELFF. CDR3 nucleotide sequence: TGTGCCAGCAGTGAAGCAGGGAGCCCCGGGGAGCTGTTTTTT.

The chain is built from TRBV18 and TRBJ2-7; D is perhaps TRBD1 or TRBD2 (5 bases each). V lost 4 bases and J 2 bases, leaving 15 bases between the germline ends. Germline lookup yields CDR1 KGHSH and CDR2 LQKENI. CDR3 length: 15 amino acids. The CDR3 DNA is TGTGCCAGCTCACTCGGACGGGACCTCGCCTACGAGCAGTACTTC. It specifies CASSLGRDLAYEQYF.

The rearrangement joins TRBV6-6 to TRBJ2-7; 8 nucleotides agree with TRBD2. Germline trimming cut 4 bases from V and 6 bases from J; bases unmatched to any gene: 8. The CDR3 is 14 residues long. The germline V gene encodes CDR1 MNHNY and CDR2 SVGAGI (reference sequence). The CDR3 nucleotides are TGTGCCAGCAGTTGGGGTAGCGGGAATCTCGAGCAGTACTTC. As protein: CASSWGSGNLEQYF.

This chain connects TRBV9 to TRBJ2-2, with D maybe TRBD2 (6 bases). The V end lost 3 bases, the J end lost 2 bases, and 23 bases lay between the germline ends. Germline CDR1 is SGDLS and CDR2 is YYNGEE. The CDR3 has 19 residues. DNA for the CDR3: TGTGCCAGCAGCGCGGAGGGCCGAATCTCCTGGGGTAACACCGGGGAGCTGTTTTTT. Translated: CASSAEGRISWGNTGELFF. Full variable domain (outside the CDR3, taken from reference TRBV9 and TRBJ2-2): DSGVTQTPKHLITATGQRVTLRCSPRSGDLSVYWYQQSLDQGLQFLIQYYNGEERAKGNILERFSAQQFPDLHSELNLSSLELGDSALYFCASSAEGRISWGNTGELFFGEGSRLTVL.